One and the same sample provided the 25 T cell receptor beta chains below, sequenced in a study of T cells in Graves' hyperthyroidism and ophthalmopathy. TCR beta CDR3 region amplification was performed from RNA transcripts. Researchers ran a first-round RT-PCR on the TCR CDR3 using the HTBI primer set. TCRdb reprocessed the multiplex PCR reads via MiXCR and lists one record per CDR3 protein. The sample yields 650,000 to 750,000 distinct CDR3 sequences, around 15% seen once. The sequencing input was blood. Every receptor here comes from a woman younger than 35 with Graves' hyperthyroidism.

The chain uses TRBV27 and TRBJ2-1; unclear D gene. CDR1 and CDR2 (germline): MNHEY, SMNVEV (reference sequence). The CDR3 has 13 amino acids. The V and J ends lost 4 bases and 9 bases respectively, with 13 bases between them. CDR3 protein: CASSSLSSAEQFF. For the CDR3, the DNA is TGTGCCAGCAGTTCCCTCTCGAGCGCTGAGCAGTTCTTC.

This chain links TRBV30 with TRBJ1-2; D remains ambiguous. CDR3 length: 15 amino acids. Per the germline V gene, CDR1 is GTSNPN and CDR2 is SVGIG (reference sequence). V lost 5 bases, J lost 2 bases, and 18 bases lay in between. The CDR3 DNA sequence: TGTGCCTGGGGCGAACCGGTTCGGGTGAACTATGGCTACACCTTC. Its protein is CAWGEPVRVNYGYTF.

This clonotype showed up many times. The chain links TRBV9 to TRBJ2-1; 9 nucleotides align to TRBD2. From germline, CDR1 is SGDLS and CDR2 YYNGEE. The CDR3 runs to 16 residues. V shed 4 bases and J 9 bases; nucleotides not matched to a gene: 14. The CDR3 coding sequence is TGTGCCAGCAGCCCTGGTCTGGCGGGAGGGCTGGTTGAGCAGTTCTTC. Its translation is CASSPGLAGGLVEQFF.

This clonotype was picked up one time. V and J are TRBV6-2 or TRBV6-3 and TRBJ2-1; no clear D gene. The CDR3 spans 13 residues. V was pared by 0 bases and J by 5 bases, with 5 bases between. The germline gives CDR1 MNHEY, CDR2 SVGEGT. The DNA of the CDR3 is TGTGCCAGCAGTTACTCTACGAACAATGAGCAGTTCTTC. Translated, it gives CASSYSTNNEQFF.

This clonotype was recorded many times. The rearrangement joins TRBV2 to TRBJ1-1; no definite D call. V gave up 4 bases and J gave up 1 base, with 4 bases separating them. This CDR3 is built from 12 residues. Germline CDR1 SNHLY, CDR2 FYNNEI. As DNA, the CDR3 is TGTGCCAGCAGTGCCGGGAACACTGAAGCTTTCTTT. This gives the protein CASSAGNTEAFF.

The CDR3, as DNA: TGCAGCGTTGAAGGGCCCACAGATACGCAGTATTTT. Protein product: CSVEGPTDTQYF. The chain joins TRBV29-1 to TRBJ2-3; D is uncertain. Germline assignment: CDR1 SQVTM and CDR2 ANQGSEA. The CDR3 spans 12 residues. Deletions cut 1 base from V and 2 bases from J, with 4 bases between.

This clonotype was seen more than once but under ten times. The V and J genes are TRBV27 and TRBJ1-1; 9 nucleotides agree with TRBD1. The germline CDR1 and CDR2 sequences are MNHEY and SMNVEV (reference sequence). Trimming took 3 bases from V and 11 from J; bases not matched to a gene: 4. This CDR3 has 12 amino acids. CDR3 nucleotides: TGTGCCAGCAGTTTCGGGACAGGGAGGGCTTTCTTT. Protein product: CASSFGTGRAFF.

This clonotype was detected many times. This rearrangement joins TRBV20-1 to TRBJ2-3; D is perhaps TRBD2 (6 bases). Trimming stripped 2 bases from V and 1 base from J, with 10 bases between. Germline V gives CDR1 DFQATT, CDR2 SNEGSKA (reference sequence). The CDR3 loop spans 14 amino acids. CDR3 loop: CSARKAGRTDTQYF. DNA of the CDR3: TGCAGTGCTAGAAAGGCGGGGCGCACAGATACGCAGTATTTT.

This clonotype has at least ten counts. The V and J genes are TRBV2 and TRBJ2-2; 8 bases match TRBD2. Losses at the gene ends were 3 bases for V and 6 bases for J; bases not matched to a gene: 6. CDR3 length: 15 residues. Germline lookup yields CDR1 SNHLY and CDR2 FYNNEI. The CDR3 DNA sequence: TGTGCCAGCAGTGATCAAGCGGGAGCCGCCGGGGAGCTGTTTTTT. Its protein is CASSDQAGAAGELFF.

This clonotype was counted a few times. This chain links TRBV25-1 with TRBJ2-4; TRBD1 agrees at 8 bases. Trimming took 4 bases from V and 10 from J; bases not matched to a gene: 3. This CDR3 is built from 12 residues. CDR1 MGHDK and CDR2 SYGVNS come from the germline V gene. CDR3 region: CASSAGGPIQYF. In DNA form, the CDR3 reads TGTGCCAGCAGTGCAGGGGGCCCAATTCAGTACTTC.

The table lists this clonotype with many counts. CDR3 amino acids: CASSPSGTGQQETQYF. In nucleotides, the CDR3 is TGTGCCAGCAGCCCTTCCGGGACAGGGCAACAAGAGACCCAGTACTTC. The V gene is TRBV3-1, the J gene TRBJ2-5; TRBD1 agrees at 9 bases. Looked up from germline, CDR1 is LGHDT and CDR2 is YNNKEL (reference sequence). J lost 2 bases, V lost 4 bases, and 8 bases had no gene match. The CDR3 consists of 16 residues.

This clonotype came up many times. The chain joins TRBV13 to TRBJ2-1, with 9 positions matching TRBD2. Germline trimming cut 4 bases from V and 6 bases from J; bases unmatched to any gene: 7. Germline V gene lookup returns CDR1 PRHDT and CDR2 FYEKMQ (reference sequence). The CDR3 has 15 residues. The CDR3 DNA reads TGTGCCAGCAGCTCCTGGGGCGGGAGGGTCAATGAGCAGTTCTTC. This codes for CASSSWGGRVNEQFF.

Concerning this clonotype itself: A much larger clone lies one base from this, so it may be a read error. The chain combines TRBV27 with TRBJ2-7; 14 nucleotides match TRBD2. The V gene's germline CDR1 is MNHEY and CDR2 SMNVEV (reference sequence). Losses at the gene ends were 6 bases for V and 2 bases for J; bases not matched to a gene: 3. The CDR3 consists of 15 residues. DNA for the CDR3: TGTGCCAGCAGGGGACTAGCGGGAGACACCTACGAGCAGTACTTC. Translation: CASRGLAGDTYEQYF.

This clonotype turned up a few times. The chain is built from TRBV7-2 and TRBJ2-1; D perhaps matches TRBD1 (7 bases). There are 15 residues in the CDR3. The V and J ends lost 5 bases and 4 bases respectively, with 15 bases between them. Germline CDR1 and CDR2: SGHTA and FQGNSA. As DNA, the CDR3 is TGTGCCAGCAGCCGGAGGGGGCAGGATTACAATGAGCAGTTCTTC. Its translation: CASSRRGQDYNEQFF.

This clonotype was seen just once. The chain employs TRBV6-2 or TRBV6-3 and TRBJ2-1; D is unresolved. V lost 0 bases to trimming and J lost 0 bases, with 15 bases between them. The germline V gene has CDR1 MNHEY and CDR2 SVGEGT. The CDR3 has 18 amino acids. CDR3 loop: CASSYSPPGPVSYNEQFF. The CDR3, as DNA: TGTGCCAGCAGTTACTCCCCGCCAGGTCCCGTCTCCTACAATGAGCAGTTCTTC.

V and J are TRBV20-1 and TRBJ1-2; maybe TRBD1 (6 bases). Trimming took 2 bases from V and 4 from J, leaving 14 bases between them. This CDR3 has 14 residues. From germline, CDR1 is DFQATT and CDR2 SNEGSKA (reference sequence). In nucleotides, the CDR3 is TGCAGTGCTAGAAGCGGCGGACAGACCTATGGCTACACCTTC. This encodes CSARSGGQTYGYTF.

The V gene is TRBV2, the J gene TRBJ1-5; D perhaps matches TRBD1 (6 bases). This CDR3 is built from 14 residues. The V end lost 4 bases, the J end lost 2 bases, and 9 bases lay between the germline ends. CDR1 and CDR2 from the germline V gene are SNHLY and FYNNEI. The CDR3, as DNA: TGTGCCAGCAGTGTTACAGGGCGCAATCAGCCCCAGCATTTT. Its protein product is CASSVTGRNQPQHF.

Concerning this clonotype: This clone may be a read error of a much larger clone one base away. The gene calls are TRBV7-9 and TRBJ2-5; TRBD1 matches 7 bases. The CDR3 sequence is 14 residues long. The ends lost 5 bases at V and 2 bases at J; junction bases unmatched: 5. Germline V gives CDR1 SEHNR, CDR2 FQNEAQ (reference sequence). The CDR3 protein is CASSIRQGQETQYF. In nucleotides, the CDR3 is TGTGCCAGCAGCATTCGACAGGGTCAAGAGACCCAGTACTTC.

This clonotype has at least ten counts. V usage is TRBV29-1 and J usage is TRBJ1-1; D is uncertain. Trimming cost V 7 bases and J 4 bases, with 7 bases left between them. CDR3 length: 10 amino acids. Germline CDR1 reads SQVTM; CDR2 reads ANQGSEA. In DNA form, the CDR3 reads TGCAGCGCTGGTGGCACTGAAGCTTTCTTT. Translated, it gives CSAGGTEAFF.

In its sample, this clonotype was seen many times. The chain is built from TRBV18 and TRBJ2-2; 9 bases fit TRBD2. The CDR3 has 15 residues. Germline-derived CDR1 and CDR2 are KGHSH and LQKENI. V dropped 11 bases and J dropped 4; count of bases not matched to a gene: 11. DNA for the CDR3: TGTGCCGGCCACCCGGGACTAGCCTCCACCGGGGAGCTGTTTTTT. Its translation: CAGHPGLASTGELFF. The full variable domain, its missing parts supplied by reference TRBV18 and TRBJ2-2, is NAGVMQNPRHLVRRRGQEARLRCSPMKGHSHVYWYRQLPEEGLKFMVYLQKENIIDESGMPKERFSAEFPKEGPSILRIQQVVRGDSAAYFCAGHPGLASTGELFFGEGSRLTVL.

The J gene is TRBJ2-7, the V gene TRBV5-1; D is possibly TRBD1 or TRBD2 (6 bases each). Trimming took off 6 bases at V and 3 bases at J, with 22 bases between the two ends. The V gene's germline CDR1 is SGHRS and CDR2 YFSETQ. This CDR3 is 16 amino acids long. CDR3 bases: TGCGCCAGCAAGGTAGACGGGGGCGCTGGGAGCTACGAGCAGTACTTC. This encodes CASKVDGGAGSYEQYF.

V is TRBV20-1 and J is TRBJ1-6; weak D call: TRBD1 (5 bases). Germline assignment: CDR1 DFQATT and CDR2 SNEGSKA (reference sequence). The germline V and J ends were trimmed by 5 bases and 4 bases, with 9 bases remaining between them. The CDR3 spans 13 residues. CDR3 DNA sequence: TGCAGTGCTCTACAGGATTATAATTCACCCCTCCACTTT. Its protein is CSALQDYNSPLHF.

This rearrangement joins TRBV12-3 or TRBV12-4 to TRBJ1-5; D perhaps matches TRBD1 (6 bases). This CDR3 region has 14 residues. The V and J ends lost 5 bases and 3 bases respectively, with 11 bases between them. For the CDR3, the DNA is TGTGCCAGCAGTAAGGACAGATTCAATCAGCCCCAGCATTTT. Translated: CASSKDRFNQPQHF.

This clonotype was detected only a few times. The CDR3, as DNA: TGTGCCAGCAGCTTAGGATACCGGGAGTGGAGCACCGGGGAGCTGTTTTTT. This gives the protein CASSLGYREWSTGELFF. The chain recombines TRBV11-1 with TRBJ2-2, with a possible D match to TRBD2 (6 bases). Germline V gene sequence: CDR1 SGHAT, CDR2 FQDESV (reference sequence). The CDR3 covers 17 residues. Between the trimmed V and J ends, which lost 1 base and 4 bases, there was a span of 16 bases.

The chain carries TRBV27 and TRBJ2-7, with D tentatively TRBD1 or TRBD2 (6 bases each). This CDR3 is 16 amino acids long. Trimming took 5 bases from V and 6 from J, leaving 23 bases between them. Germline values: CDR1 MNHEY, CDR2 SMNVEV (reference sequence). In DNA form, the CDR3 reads TGTGCCAGCAGTCCCTCGACCGGGACAAGGGGGGTCGAGCAGTACTTC. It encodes CASSPSTGTRGVEQYF.